This TCR beta chain stems from a study of blood T cell repertoires in COVID-19. About the study: Donors in the United States, Italy and Spain gave samples during acute or convalescent COVID-19.

Repertoires were generated with immunoSEQ multiplex PCR, while TCRdb's copy carries only in-frame clones and drops some. This sample has around 260,000 clones, with just over 85% found just once. Sequenced material: peripheral blood. The sequence was obtained from a woman in her thirties with active or convalescent COVID-19.

The CDR3 loop reads CASRRGANTEAFF. The CDR3 nucleotides read TGTGCCAGCCGGAGGGGCGCAAACACTGAAGCTTTCTTT. V and J are TRBV12-3 or TRBV12-4 and TRBJ1-1; the D gene is possibly TRBD1 (5 bases). Trimming shortened V by 8 bases and J by 2 bases, and 12 bases separated the two germline ends. This CDR3 is 13 amino acids long.